What follows are 11 T cell receptor beta chains derived from one specimen sequenced in a study of T cell responses to AZD1222 COVID-19 vaccine. The assay was immunoSEQ multiplex PCR, and TCRdb's table has in-frame clones only and misses some. Among about 84,000 clones, approximately 92% were seen once, and the ten largest hold 31%. This sample comprised peripheral blood, obtained on day 0 of AZD1222 vaccination. The receptor source for this set is an adult in good health.

The J gene is TRBJ2-5, the V gene TRBV11-2; the D is unclear. The CDR3 consists of 14 residues. V lost 0 bases to trimming and J lost 4 bases, with 9 bases between them. CDR1 SGHAT and CDR2 FQNNGV come from the germline V gene. CDR3 loop: CASSLDRAGETQYF. The CDR3 DNA follows: TGTGCCAGCAGCTTAGATCGAGCAGGAGAGACCCAGTACTTC.

The chain recombines TRBV2 with TRBJ2-3, with 9 bases aligning to TRBD2. Germline V gene lookup returns CDR1 SNHLY and CDR2 FYNNEI. After removal of 2 bases from V and 4 bases from J, the junction contained 4 bases not matched to a gene. The CDR3 length is 15 residues. For the CDR3, the DNA is TGTGCCAGCAGTGAACTTAGCGGGAGCGCAGATACGCAGTATTTT. Encoded protein: CASSELSGSADTQYF.

The chain uses TRBV14 and TRBJ2-2; D unresolved. The CDR3 is 14 residues long. With 4 bases removed from V and 5 bases from J, the gap between germline ends came to 11 bases. Germline CDR1 and CDR2: SGHDN and FVKESK. The CDR3 loop is CASSPFFGTGELFF. CDR3 nucleotides: TGTGCCAGCAGCCCCTTCTTTGGGACCGGGGAGCTGTTTTTT.

This clone has only one observation. This rearrangement joins TRBV6-2 or TRBV6-3 to TRBJ2-5; no clear D. Germline V gene data show CDR1 as MNHEY and CDR2 as SVGEGT. V was pared by 4 bases and J by 1 base, with 13 bases between. The CDR3 length is 15 residues. CDR3 in DNA: TGTGCCAGCAGTTTCTACAACGGACCCCAAGAGACCCAGTACTTC. Protein product: CASSFYNGPQETQYF.

This chain links TRBV9 with TRBJ2-7; 12 bases match TRBD2. There are 15 residues in the CDR3. V gave up 5 bases and J gave up 4 bases; unmatched junction bases: 7. CDR1 is SGDLS and CDR2 is YYNGEE in the germline V gene. DNA of the CDR3: TGTGCCAGCAGTTTGGGACTAGCGGGCCGATACGAGCAGTACTTC. As protein: CASSLGLAGRYEQYF.

This rearrangement joins TRBV29-1 to TRBJ2-1, with 10 nucleotides matching TRBD2. CDR3 length: 19 amino acids. The germline V gene has CDR1 SQVTM and CDR2 ANQGSEA. V lost 0 bases to trimming and J lost 0 bases; unmatched junction nucleotides: 11. The CDR3 DNA reads as TGCAGCGTTGAAGACGCTAGCGGGAGAGCTAAAAACTCCTACAATGAGCAGTTCTTC. Translated: CSVEDASGRAKNSYNEQFF.

The chain combines TRBV20-1 with TRBJ2-1, with 7 positions matching TRBD1. V shed 3 bases, J shed 6 bases, and the junction held 8 bases outside the gene matches. The CDR3 consists of 14 residues. In germline, CDR1 is DFQATT, CDR2 SNEGSKA (reference sequence). Here the CDR3 DNA reads TGCAGTGCTAGTGACAGGGAGAAACTCAATGAGCAGTTCTTC. Protein: CSASDREKLNEQFF.

In this sample, this clone turned up a few times. The V and J genes are TRBV5-1 and TRBJ2-7; D unclear. Trimming left V 5 bases short and J 0 bases short, with 3 bases between. The CDR3 runs to 11 residues. Per germline, CDR1 SGHRS and CDR2 YFSETQ. The CDR3 spells CASRDSYEQYF. The CDR3 DNA is TGCGCCAGCAGGGACTCCTACGAGCAGTACTTC.

The chain carries TRBV28 and TRBJ1-4, with D possibly matching TRBD1 (6 bases). Per germline, CDR1 MDHEN and CDR2 SYDVKM. The CDR3 runs to 13 residues. Trimming took off 10 bases at V and 7 bases at J, with 16 bases between the two ends. The DNA of the CDR3 is TGTGCCACGATAACAGGGTTGGGTGAAAAACTGTTTTTT. Translating it yields CATITGLGEKLFF. Combining the CDR3 with reference TRBV28 and TRBJ1-4 gives the whole variable domain DVKVTQSSRYLVKRTGEKVFLECVQDMDHENMFWYRQDPGLGLRLIYFSYDVKMKEKGDIPEGYSVSREKKERFSLILESASTNQTSMYLCATITGLGEKLFFGSGTQLSVL.

This clone occurred once. The chain uses TRBV7-2 and TRBJ2-1; possible D gene TRBD1, 5 bases. The CDR3 is 14 residues long. With 2 bases removed from V and 5 bases from J, the gap between germline ends came to 10 bases. Per the germline V gene, CDR1 is SGHTA and CDR2 is FQGNSA. CDR3 sequence: CASSLLAGNNEQFF. The CDR3 nucleotides are TGTGCCAGCAGCTTACTGGCAGGGAACAATGAGCAGTTCTTC.

The rearrangement joins TRBV7-2 to TRBJ2-1; D remains ambiguous. The CDR3 length is 11 residues. Between the trimmed V and J ends, which lost 7 bases and 7 bases, there was a span of 8 bases. Germline CDR1 reads SGHTA; CDR2 reads FQGNSA. In DNA form, the CDR3 reads TGTGCCAGCATCTACGGTAATGAGCAGTTCTTC. Translated, it gives CASIYGNEQFF.